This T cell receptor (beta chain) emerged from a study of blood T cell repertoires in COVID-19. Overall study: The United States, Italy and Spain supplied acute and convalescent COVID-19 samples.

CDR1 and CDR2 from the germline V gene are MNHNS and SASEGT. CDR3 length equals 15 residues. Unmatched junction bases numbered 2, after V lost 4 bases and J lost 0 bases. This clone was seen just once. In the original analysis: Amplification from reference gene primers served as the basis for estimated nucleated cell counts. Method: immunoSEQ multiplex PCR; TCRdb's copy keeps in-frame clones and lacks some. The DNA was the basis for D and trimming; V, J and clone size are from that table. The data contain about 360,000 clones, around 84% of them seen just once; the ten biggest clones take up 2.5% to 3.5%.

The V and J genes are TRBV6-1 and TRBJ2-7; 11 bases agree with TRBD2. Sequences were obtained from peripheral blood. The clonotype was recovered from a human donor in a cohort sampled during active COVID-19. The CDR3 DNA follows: TGTGCCAGCAGTGTAGCGGGAGGGAGCTCCTACGAGCAGTACTTC. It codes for CASSVAGGSSYEQYF.